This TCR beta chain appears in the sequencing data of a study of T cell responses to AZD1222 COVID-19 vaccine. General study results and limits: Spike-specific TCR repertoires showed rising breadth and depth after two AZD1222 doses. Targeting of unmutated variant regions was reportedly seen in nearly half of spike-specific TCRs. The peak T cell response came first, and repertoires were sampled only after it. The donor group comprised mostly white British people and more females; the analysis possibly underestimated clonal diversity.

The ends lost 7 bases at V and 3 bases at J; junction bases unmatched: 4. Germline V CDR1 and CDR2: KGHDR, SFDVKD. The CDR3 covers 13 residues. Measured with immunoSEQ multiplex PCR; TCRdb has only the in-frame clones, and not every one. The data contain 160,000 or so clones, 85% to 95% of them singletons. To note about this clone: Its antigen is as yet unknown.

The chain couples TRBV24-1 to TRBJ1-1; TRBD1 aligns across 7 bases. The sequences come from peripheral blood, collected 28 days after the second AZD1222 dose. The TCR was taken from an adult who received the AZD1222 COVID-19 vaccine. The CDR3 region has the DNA TGTGCCACCAGACGGGACAGAGACACTGAAGCTTTCTTT. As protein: CATRRDRDTEAFF.